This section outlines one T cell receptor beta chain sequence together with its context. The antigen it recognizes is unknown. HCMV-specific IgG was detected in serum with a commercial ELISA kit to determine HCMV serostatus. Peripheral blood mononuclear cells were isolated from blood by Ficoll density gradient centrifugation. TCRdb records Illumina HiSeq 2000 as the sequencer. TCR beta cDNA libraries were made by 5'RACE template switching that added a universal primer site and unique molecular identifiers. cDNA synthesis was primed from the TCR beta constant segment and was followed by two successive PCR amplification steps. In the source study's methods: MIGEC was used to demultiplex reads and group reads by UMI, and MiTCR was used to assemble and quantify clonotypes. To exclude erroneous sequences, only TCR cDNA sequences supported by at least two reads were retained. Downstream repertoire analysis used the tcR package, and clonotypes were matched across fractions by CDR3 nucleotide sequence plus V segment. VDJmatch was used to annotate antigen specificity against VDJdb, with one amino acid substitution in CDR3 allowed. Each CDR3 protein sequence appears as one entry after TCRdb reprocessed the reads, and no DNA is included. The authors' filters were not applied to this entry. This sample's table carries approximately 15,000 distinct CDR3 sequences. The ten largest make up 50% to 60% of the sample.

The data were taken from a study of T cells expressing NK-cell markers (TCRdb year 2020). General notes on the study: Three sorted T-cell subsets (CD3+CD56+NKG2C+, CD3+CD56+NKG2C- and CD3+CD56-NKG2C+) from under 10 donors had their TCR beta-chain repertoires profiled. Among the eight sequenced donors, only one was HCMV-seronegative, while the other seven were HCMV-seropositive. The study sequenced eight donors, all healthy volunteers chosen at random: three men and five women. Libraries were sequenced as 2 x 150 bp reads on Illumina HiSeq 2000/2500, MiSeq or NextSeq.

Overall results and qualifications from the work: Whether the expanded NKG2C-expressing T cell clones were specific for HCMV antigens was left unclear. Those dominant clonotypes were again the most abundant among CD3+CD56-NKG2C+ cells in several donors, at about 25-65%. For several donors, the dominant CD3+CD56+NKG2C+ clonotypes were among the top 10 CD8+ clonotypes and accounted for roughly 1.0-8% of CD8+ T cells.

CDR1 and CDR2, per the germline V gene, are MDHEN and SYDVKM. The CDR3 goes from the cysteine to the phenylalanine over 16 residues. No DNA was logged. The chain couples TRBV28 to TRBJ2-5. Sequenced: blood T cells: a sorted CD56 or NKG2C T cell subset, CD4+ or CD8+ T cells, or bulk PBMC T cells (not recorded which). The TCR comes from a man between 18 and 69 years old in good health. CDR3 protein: CASSKPTAQVQETQYF. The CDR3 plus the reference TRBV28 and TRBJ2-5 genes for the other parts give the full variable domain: DVKVTQSSRYLVKRTGEKVFLECVQDMDHENMFWYRQDPGLGLRLIYFSYDVKMKEKGDIPEGYSVSREKKERFSLILESASTNQTSMYLCASSKPTAQVQETQYFGPGTRLLVL.